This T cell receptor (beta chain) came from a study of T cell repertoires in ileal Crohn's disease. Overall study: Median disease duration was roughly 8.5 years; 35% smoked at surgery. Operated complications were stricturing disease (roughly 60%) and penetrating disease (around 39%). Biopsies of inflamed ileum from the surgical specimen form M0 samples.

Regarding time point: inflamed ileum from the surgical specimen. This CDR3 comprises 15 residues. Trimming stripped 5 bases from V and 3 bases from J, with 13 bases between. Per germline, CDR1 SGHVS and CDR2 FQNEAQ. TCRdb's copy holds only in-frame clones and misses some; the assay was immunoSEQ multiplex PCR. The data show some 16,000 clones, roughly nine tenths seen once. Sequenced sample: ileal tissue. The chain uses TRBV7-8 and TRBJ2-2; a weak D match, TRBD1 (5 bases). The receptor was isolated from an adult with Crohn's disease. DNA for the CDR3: TGTGCCAGCAGCCCGGACAACGGGTACACCGGGGAGCTGTTTTTT. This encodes CASSPDNGYTGELFF.